Listed below are T cell receptor beta chains from one sample, sequenced in a study of human CD8 memory T cell subsets. One entry per CDR3 protein, without DNA, is what TCRdb gives after re-calling the 5' RACE reads. The ten top clones account for 21%, within a sample of about 6,500 distinct CDR3 sequences. Sequencing was carried out using CD8+ T cells from PBMCs. The source is a human donor in good health. Both conserved end residues are part of each CDR3. Rows give clone size only sometimes, using once, few, many, or a class for an expanded clone.

v_gene: TRBV12-3/TRBV12-4; j_gene: TRBJ1-5; abundance: medium-sized; CDR3aa: CASSSSGGTSNQPQHF
v_gene: TRBV7-9; j_gene: TRBJ1-6; abundance: .; CDR3aa: CASSFLVTPDLSSPLHF
v_gene: TRBV5-6; j_gene: TRBJ2-7; abundance: .; CDR3aa: CASSQTFEGEQYF
v_gene: TRBV20-1; j_gene: TRBJ2-1; abundance: .; CDR3aa: CSARDQRSYNEQFF
v_gene: TRBV5-1; j_gene: TRBJ2-1; abundance: medium-sized; CDR3aa: CASSLAGADNNEQFF
v_gene: TRBV14; j_gene: TRBJ1-5; abundance: .; CDR3aa: CASSQDHGTGTCNQPQHF
v_gene: TRBV7-8; j_gene: TRBJ2-3; abundance: .; CDR3aa: CASSLTVGRTDTQYF
v_gene: TRBV2; j_gene: TRBJ2-7; abundance: .; CDR3aa: CASSAPTSGRAVKQYF
v_gene: TRBV7-6; j_gene: TRBJ2-1; abundance: .; CDR3aa: CASSAQTRSSYNEQFF
v_gene: TRBV28; j_gene: TRBJ2-4; abundance: large; CDR3aa: CATRLAGAKNIQYF
v_gene: TRBV24-1; j_gene: TRBJ2-3; abundance: .; CDR3aa: CATSDPSDNTDTQYF
v_gene: TRBV6-6; j_gene: TRBJ1-5; abundance: .; CDR3aa: CASSPTGGGQPQHF
v_gene: TRBV20-1; j_gene: TRBJ2-1; abundance: .; CDR3aa: CSARAFGTPRTKDINEQFF
v_gene: TRBV20-1; j_gene: TRBJ2-2; abundance: .; CDR3aa: CSARGSSGRYTGELFF
v_gene: TRBV5-1; j_gene: TRBJ1-2; abundance: .; CDR3aa: CASSQDRGHGYTF
v_gene: TRBV29-1; j_gene: TRBJ1-1; abundance: medium-sized; CDR3aa: CSVESQLEAFF
v_gene: TRBV28; j_gene: TRBJ1-5; abundance: .; CDR3aa: CASSLIAAFNQPQHF
v_gene: TRBV5-1; j_gene: TRBJ2-2; abundance: medium-sized; CDR3aa: CASRLWGLTSSSGELFF
v_gene: TRBV29-1; j_gene: TRBJ1-1; abundance: medium-sized; CDR3aa: CSARLSMNTEAFF
v_gene: TRBV28; j_gene: TRBJ1-4; abundance: .; CDR3aa: CASSPSRRGKEKLFF
v_gene: TRBV18; j_gene: TRBJ1-1; abundance: .; CDR3aa: CASSPPTGMNTEAFF
v_gene: TRBV4-2; j_gene: TRBJ2-7; abundance: .; CDR3aa: CASSPVTSESSYEQYF
v_gene: TRBV5-6; j_gene: TRBJ2-1; abundance: .; CDR3aa: CASSSGLAGVNEQFF